This is a list of T cell receptor beta chains from one sample in a study of T cell changes during pregnancy in multiple sclerosis. This table comes from immunoSEQ multiplex PCR, and its TCRdb copy is limited to in-frame clones, with some not included. The table includes tens of thousands of clones, more than 90% detected once. This specimen was CD4+ T cells from peripheral blood mononuclear cells, taken in the second trimester of pregnancy. These receptors all stem from a female donor with multiple sclerosis, enrolled in a pregnancy study. Both conserved end residues are part of each CDR3. Part of the rows lack a size; the others show once, few, many or a class for expanded clones.

j_gene: TRBJ2-1; v_gene: TRBV11-3; abundance: NA; CDR3aa: CASSSSGTSGNYNEQFF
j_gene: TRBJ2-7; v_gene: TRBV19; abundance: NA; CDR3aa: CASRISGTHEQYF
j_gene: TRBJ2-1; v_gene: TRBV5-1; abundance: NA; CDR3aa: CASSLGAAGDLSYNEQFF
j_gene: TRBJ2-3; v_gene: TRBV4-2; abundance: NA; CDR3aa: CASSLRSGGSTDTQYF
j_gene: TRBJ1-1; v_gene: TRBV6-5; abundance: NA; CDR3aa: CASSYQEDTEAFF
j_gene: TRBJ2-1; v_gene: TRBV30; abundance: once; CDR3aa: CAWSSPSGGGNEQFF
j_gene: TRBJ1-1; v_gene: TRBV2; abundance: NA; CDR3aa: CASSEATGSMNTEAFF
j_gene: TRBJ1-1; v_gene: TRBV30; abundance: NA; CDR3aa: CAWRRHLNTEAFF
j_gene: TRBJ1-1; v_gene: TRBV5-1; abundance: NA; CDR3aa: CASSLDMNTEAFF
j_gene: TRBJ2-4; v_gene: TRBV6-1; abundance: NA; CDR3aa: CASSEATGGAKNIQYF
j_gene: TRBJ2-5; v_gene: TRBV5-1; abundance: NA; CDR3aa: CASSLSQGGVETQYF
j_gene: TRBJ2-1; v_gene: TRBV5-1; abundance: NA; CDR3aa: CASSASSYNEQFF
j_gene: TRBJ2-1; v_gene: TRBV20-1; abundance: NA; CDR3aa: CSAGTGNEQFF
j_gene: TRBJ2-3; v_gene: TRBV6-6; abundance: NA; CDR3aa: CASSTRGLAGVDTQYF
j_gene: TRBJ1-2; v_gene: TRBV5-8; abundance: NA; CDR3aa: CASSPDRAGGYTF
j_gene: TRBJ2-1; v_gene: TRBV19; abundance: NA; CDR3aa: CASSRGAGYNEQFF
j_gene: TRBJ1-2; v_gene: TRBV5-3; abundance: NA; CDR3aa: CARSIGNCGYTF
j_gene: TRBJ1-5; v_gene: TRBV30; abundance: few; CDR3aa: CAWSNYRDSRAQHF
j_gene: TRBJ2-2; v_gene: TRBV7-2; abundance: NA; CDR3aa: CASSLAVVDGSGTGELFF
j_gene: TRBJ1-6; v_gene: TRBV10-3; abundance: NA; CDR3aa: CAIRDNIDSPLHF
j_gene: TRBJ1-1; v_gene: TRBV27; abundance: NA; CDR3aa: CASSLALGALNTEAFF
j_gene: TRBJ1-3; v_gene: TRBV5-1; abundance: NA; CDR3aa: CASSRRGIPGNTIYF
j_gene: TRBJ2-1; v_gene: TRBV7-2; abundance: NA; CDR3aa: CASSRSSGGYNEQFF
j_gene: TRBJ2-5; v_gene: TRBV5-4; abundance: NA; CDR3aa: CASSGGLAGQETQYF
j_gene: TRBJ2-7; v_gene: TRBV5-4; abundance: NA; CDR3aa: CASSPFDNLREQYF
j_gene: TRBJ2-5; v_gene: TRBV5-4; abundance: NA; CDR3aa: CASSFGGRGQETQYF
j_gene: TRBJ2-6; v_gene: TRBV10-3; abundance: NA; CDR3aa: CASGQGTGSSGANVLTF
j_gene: TRBJ1-2; v_gene: TRBV6-5; abundance: NA; CDR3aa: CASSYGYGQSNYGYTF
j_gene: TRBJ2-1; v_gene: TRBV5-1; abundance: few; CDR3aa: CASRVGLGDNEQFF
j_gene: TRBJ2-3; v_gene: TRBV7-9; abundance: NA; CDR3aa: CASSLAGGDTQYF
j_gene: TRBJ1-1; v_gene: TRBV18; abundance: NA; CDR3aa: CASSPEGAEAFF
j_gene: TRBJ2-1; v_gene: TRBV11-2; abundance: NA; CDR3aa: CASSFSRGEQFF
j_gene: TRBJ1-2; v_gene: TRBV19; abundance: NA; CDR3aa: CASSASGNYGYTF
j_gene: TRBJ2-5; v_gene: TRBV19; abundance: NA; CDR3aa: CASSIAGAGSQETQYF
j_gene: TRBJ1-5; v_gene: TRBV30; abundance: NA; CDR3aa: CACAARGQPQHF
j_gene: TRBJ2-5; v_gene: TRBV5-1; abundance: NA; CDR3aa: CASSLWTTPGETQYF
j_gene: TRBJ1-3; v_gene: TRBV12-5; abundance: NA; CDR3aa: CAGNRQGHSGNTIYF
j_gene: TRBJ2-1; v_gene: TRBV10-3; abundance: once; CDR3aa: CAISESGTGSEQFF
j_gene: TRBJ1-1; v_gene: TRBV7-2; abundance: NA; CDR3aa: CASSSGQMNTEAFF
j_gene: TRBJ1-2; v_gene: TRBV11-2; abundance: NA; CDR3aa: CASSTLTGINYGYTF
j_gene: TRBJ1-2; v_gene: TRBV30; abundance: NA; CDR3aa: CAWSRGLSNYGYTF
j_gene: TRBJ1-2; v_gene: TRBV5-1; abundance: once; CDR3aa: CASGGMGQIGKGNYGYTF
j_gene: TRBJ2-1; v_gene: TRBV2; abundance: NA; CDR3aa: CASRVGGNEQFF
j_gene: TRBJ1-1; v_gene: TRBV7-3; abundance: NA; CDR3aa: CASSPRGGNTEAFF
j_gene: TRBJ2-5; v_gene: TRBV7-8; abundance: NA; CDR3aa: CASSLILRAGANQETQYF
j_gene: TRBJ1-2; v_gene: TRBV6-5; abundance: NA; CDR3aa: CASSPNRGGYTF
j_gene: TRBJ2-7; v_gene: TRBV2; abundance: NA; CDR3aa: CASSAEGFAIGLFF
j_gene: TRBJ1-2; v_gene: TRBV5-1; abundance: NA; CDR3aa: CASSPRQPYGGYTF
j_gene: TRBJ1-4; v_gene: TRBV30; abundance: NA; CDR3aa: CAWSRGTFFKDEKLFF
j_gene: TRBJ1-1; v_gene: TRBV14; abundance: NA; CDR3aa: CASSQVGPGVGAFF
j_gene: TRBJ2-7; v_gene: TRBV18; abundance: NA; CDR3aa: CASSPGQGFREQYF
j_gene: TRBJ1-3; v_gene: TRBV19; abundance: NA; CDR3aa: CASSWQGRNTIYF
j_gene: TRBJ2-3; v_gene: TRBV7-3; abundance: NA; CDR3aa: CASSPSGATDTQYF
j_gene: TRBJ2-1; v_gene: TRBV6-1; abundance: NA; CDR3aa: CASIRGGGVNEQFF
j_gene: TRBJ2-7; v_gene: TRBV18; abundance: NA; CDR3aa: CASSPQAASYEQYF
j_gene: TRBJ2-7; v_gene: TRBV30; abundance: NA; CDR3aa: CAWRTGAEQYF
j_gene: TRBJ1-5; v_gene: TRBV7-8; abundance: NA; CDR3aa: CASSLGADRGGQPQHF
j_gene: TRBJ1-1; v_gene: TRBV7-2; abundance: NA; CDR3aa: CASSPDRQNTEAFF
j_gene: TRBJ1-4; v_gene: TRBV11-2; abundance: NA; CDR3aa: CASSPTGATNEKLFF